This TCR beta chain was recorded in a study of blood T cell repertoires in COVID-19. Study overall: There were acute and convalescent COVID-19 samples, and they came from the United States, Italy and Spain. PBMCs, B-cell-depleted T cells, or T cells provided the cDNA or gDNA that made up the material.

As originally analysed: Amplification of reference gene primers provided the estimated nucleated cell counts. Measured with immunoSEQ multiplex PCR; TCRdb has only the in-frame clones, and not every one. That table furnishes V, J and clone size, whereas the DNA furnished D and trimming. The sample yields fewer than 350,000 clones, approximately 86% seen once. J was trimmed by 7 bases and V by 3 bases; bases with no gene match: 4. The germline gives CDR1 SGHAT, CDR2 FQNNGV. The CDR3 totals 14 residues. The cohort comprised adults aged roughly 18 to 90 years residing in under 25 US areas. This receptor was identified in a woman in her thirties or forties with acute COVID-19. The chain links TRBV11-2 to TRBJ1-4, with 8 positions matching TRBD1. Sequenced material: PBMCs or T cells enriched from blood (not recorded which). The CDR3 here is CASSLGQGAEKLFF. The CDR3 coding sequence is TGTGCCAGCAGCTTGGGGCAGGGGGCTGAAAAACTGTTTTTT. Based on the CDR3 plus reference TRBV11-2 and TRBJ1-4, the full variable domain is EAGVAQSPRYKIIEKRQSVAFWCNPISGHATLYWYQQILGQGPKLLIQFQNNGVVDDSQLPKDRFSAERLKGVDSTLKIQPAKLEDSAVYLCASSLGQGAEKLFFGSGTQLSVL.